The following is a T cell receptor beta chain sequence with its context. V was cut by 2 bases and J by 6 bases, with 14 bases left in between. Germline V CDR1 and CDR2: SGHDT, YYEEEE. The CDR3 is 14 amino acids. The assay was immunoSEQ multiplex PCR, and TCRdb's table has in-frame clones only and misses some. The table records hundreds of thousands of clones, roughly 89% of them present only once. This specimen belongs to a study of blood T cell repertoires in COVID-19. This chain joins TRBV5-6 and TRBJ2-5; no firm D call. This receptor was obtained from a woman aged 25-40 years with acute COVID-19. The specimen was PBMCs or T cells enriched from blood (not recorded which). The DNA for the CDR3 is TGTGCCAGCAGCTTACTCGATTCCGTAAAGACCCAGTACTTC. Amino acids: CASSLLDSVKTQYF.